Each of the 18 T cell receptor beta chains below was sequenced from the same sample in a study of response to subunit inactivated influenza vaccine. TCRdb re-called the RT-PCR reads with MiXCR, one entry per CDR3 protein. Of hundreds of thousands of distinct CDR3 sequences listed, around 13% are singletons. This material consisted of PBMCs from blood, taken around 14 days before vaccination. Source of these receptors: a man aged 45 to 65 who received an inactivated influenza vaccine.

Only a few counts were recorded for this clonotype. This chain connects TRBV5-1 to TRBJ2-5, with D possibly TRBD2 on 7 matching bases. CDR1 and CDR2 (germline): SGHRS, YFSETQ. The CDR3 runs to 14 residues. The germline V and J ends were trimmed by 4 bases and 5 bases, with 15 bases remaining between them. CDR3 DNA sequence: TGCGCCAGCAGCCCGGGGGGCTATGCCGAGACCCAGTACTTC. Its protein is CASSPGGYAETQYF.

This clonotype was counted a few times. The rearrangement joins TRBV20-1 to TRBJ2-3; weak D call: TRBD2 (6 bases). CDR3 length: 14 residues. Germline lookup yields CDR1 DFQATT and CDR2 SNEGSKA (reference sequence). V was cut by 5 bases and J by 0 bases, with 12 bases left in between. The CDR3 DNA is TGCAGTGCTCATTTACTAGCTAGCACAGATACGCAGTATTTT. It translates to CSAHLLASTDTQYF.

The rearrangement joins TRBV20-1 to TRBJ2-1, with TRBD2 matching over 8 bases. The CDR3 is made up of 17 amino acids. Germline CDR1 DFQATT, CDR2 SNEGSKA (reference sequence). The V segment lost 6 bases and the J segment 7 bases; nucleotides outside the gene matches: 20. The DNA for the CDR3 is TGCAGTGCCCTATTCTTAGCCGGGACTAGTACCATGAATGAGCAGTTCTTC. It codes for CSALFLAGTSTMNEQFF.

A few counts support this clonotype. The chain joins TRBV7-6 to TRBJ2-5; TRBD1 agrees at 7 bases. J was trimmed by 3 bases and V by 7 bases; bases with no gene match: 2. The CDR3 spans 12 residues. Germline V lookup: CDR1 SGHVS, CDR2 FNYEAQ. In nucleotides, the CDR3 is TGTGCCAGCAACACAGGGGAAGAGACCCAGTACTTC. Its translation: CASNTGEETQYF.

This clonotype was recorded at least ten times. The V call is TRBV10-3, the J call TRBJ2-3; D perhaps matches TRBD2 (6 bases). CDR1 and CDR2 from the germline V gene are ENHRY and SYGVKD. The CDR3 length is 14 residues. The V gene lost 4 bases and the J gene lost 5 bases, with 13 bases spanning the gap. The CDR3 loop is CAISVAGTGDTQYF. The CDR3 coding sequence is TGTGCCATCAGTGTCGCCGGGACTGGAGATACGCAGTATTTT.

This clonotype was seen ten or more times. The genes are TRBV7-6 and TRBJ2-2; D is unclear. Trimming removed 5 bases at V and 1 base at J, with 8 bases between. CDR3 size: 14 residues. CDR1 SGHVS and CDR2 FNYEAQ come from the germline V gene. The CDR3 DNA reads TGTGCCAGCAGCCCCAGAGTGAACACCGGGGAGCTGTTTTTT. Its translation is CASSPRVNTGELFF.

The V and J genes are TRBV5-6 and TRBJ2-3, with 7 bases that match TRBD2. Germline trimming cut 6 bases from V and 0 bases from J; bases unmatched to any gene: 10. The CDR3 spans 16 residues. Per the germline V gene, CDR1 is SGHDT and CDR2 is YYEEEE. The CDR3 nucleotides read TGTGCCAGCACCTCCCCCCTAGCGGCTAGCACAGATACGCAGTATTTT. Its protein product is CASTSPLAASTDTQYF.

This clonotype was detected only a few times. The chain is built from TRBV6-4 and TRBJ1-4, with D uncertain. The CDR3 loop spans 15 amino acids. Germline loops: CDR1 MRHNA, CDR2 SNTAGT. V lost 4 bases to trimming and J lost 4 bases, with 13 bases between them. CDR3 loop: CASSASAGLNEKLFF. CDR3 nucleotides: TGTGCCAGCAGTGCCTCGGCTGGACTTAATGAAAAACTGTTTTTT.

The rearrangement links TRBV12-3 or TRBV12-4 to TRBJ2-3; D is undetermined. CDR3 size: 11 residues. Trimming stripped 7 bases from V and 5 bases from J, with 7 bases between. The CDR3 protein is CASTVRDTQYF. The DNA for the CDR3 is TGTGCCAGCACCGTCCGAGATACGCAGTATTTT.

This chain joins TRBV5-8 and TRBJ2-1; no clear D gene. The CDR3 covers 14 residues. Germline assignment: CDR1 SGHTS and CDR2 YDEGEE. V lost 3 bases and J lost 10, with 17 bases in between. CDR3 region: CASSSPGRQKEQFF. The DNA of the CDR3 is TGTGCCAGCAGCTCCCCTGGTCGGCAGAAGGAGCAGTTCTTC.

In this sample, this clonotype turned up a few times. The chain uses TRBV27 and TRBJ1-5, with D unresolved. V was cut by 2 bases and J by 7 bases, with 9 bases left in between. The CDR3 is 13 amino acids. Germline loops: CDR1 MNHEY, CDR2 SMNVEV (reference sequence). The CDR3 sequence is CASSLRVRQPQHF. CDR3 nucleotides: TGTGCCAGCAGTTTAAGGGTTAGACAGCCCCAGCATTTT.

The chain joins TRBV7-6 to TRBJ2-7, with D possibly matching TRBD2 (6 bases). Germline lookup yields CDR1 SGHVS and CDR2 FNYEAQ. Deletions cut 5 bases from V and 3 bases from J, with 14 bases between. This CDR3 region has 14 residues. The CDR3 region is CASSPRDFDYEQYF. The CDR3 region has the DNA TGTGCCAGCAGCCCCCGGGACTTTGACTACGAGCAGTACTTC.

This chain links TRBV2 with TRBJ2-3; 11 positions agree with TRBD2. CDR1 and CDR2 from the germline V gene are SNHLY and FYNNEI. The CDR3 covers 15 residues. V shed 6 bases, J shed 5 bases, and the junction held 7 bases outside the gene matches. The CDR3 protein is CASRLGLAGGDTQYF. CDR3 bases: TGTGCCAGCAGACTGGGGCTAGCGGGAGGAGATACGCAGTATTTT.

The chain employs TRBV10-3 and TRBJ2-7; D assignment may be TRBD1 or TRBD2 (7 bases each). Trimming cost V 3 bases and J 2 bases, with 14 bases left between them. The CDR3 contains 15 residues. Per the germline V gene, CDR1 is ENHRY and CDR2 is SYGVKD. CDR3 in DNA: TGTGCCATCAGTGAATGGGGAGGGGGCACCTACGAGCAGTACTTC. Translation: CAISEWGGGTYEQYF.

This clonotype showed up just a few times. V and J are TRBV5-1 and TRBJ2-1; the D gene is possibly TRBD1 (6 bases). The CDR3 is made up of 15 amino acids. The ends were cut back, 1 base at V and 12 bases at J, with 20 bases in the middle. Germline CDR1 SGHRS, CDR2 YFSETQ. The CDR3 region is CASSLTGNSGPGQFF. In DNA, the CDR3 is TGCGCCAGCAGCTTGACAGGGAACTCCGGACCCGGGCAGTTCTTC.

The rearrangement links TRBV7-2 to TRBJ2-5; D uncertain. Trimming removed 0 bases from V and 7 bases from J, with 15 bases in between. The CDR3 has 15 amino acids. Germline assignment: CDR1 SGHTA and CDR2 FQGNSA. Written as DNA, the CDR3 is TGTGCCAGCAGCTTAGCGGTCAATACGGTCATGACCCAGTACTTC. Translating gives CASSLAVNTVMTQYF.

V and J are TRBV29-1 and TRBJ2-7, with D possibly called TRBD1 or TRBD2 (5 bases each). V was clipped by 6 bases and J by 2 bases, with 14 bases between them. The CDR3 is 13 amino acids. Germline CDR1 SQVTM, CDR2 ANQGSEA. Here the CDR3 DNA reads TGCAGCGTGAGGGGCAGGGCTACCTACGAGCAGTACTTC. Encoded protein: CSVRGRATYEQYF.

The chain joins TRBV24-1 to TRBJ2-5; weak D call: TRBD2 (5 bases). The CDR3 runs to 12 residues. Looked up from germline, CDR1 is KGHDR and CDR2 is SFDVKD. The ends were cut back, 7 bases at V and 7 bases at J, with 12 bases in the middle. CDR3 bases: TGTGCCACCAGAAACGCGGCGGGGACCCAGTACTTC. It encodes CATRNAAGTQYF.